The 9 T cell receptor beta chains in this list originate from one sample, sequenced in a study of control samples from healthy donors and cancer patients. TCRdb's copy holds only in-frame clones and misses some; the assay was immunoSEQ multiplex PCR. The sample has 2,400 or so clones, less than 98% seen once. The sequencing sample was made of PBMCs. The receptors here all came from a man between 65 and 79 years old with head and neck cancer.

J is TRBJ2-2 and V is TRBV24-1, with D perhaps TRBD1 (6 bases). Per the germline V gene, CDR1 is KGHDR and CDR2 is SFDVKD. This CDR3 comprises 14 residues. Between the trimmed V and J ends, which lost 7 bases and 1 base, there was a span of 9 bases. The CDR3 coding sequence is TGTGCCACCAGCCAGACAGGGAACACCGGGGAGCTGTTTTTT. Translating it yields CATSQTGNTGELFF.

This clone is a singleton in its sample. The V call is TRBV9, the J call TRBJ1-1; D unclear. Germline V CDR1 and CDR2: SGDLS, YYNGEE. This CDR3 region has 15 residues. The V gene lost 0 bases and the J gene lost 0 bases, with 9 bases spanning the gap. CDR3 loop: CASSVAAEMNTEAFF. The CDR3 DNA reads as TGTGCCAGCAGCGTAGCGGCAGAGATGAACACTGAAGCTTTCTTT.

Here the CDR3 reads CASSYGMGYTEAFF. DNA of the CDR3: TGTGCCAGCAGTTACGGGATGGGATACACTGAAGCTTTCTTT. J is TRBJ1-1 and V is TRBV6-2 or TRBV6-3; D is uncertain. CDR3 length: 14 residues. Trimming removed 2 bases at V and 3 bases at J, with 10 bases between. Germline CDR1 reads MNHEY; CDR2 reads SVGEGT.

The chain combines TRBV23-1 with TRBJ2-2; TRBD2 agrees at 8 bases. TRBV23-1 is known as an ORF, though its function is uncertain. The CDR3 is 16 residues long. V was clipped by 2 bases and J by 5 bases; unmatched bases: 7. CDR3: CASSQTWSGGTGELFF. CDR3 nucleotides: TGCGCCAGCAGTCAAACCTGGTCGGGAGGGACCGGGGAGCTGTTTTTT.

The genes are TRBV27 and TRBJ2-2, with TRBD2 identical over 13 bases. Trimming cost V 3 bases and J 5 bases; bases outside gene matches: 3. CDR1 is MNHEY, CDR2 SMNVEV, per germline (reference sequence). The CDR3 has 16 residues. CDR3 DNA sequence: TGTGCCAGCAGTTTCGTACTAGCGGGAGGGACCGGGGAGCTGTTTTTT. Its protein is CASSFVLAGGTGELFF.

The chain recombines TRBV6-5 with TRBJ2-7, with 7 bases identical to TRBD1. V lost 5 bases to trimming and J lost 2 bases; unmatched junction nucleotides: 6. Germline V gene lookup returns CDR1 MNHEY and CDR2 SVGAGI. CDR3 length equals 14 residues. The CDR3 DNA is TGTGCCAGCAGTAATTTCGGGACAGCCTACGAGCAGTACTTC. It is translated as CASSNFGTAYEQYF.

The V call is TRBV5-1, the J call TRBJ2-7; D may be TRBD2 (6 bases). The CDR3 has 13 amino acids. CDR1 and CDR2 (germline): SGHRS, YFSETQ. V lost 4 bases to trimming and J lost 3 bases, with 11 bases between them. Here the CDR3 DNA reads TGCGCCAGCAGCCCGGGACTCTACTACGAGCAGTACTTC. It codes for CASSPGLYYEQYF.

The J gene is TRBJ2-5, the V gene TRBV3-1 (or the pseudogene TRBV3-2), with 7 nucleotides matching TRBD2. J was trimmed by 3 bases and V by 3 bases; bases with no gene match: 7. In germline, CDR1 is LGHDT, CDR2 YNNKEL (reference sequence). The CDR3 consists of 15 residues. The DNA of the CDR3 is TGTGCCAGCAGCCAGCACGGCGCGGGAGAAGAGACCCAGTACTTC. The encoded protein is CASSQHGAGEETQYF.

The chain joins TRBV11-2 to TRBJ1-1; D perhaps matches TRBD1 (5 bases). The CDR3 totals 15 residues. V gave up 2 bases and J gave up 4 bases, with 14 bases separating them. Per germline, CDR1 SGHAT and CDR2 FQNNGV. The CDR3 protein is CASSLMGGVGTEAFF. The CDR3 DNA sequence: TGTGCCAGCAGCTTAATGGGGGGAGTCGGCACTGAAGCTTTCTTT.